The 24 T cell receptor beta chains reported below all come from one sample, sequenced in a study of identical twins (dated by TCRdb to 2016 to 2017). Receptors were amplified or captured by 5' RACE. The instrument given in TCRdb is Illumina HiSeq 2000. The raw public reads went through TCRdb reprocessing: fastp at Q25, MiXCR clone calling, in-frame beta chains kept. Each CDR3 protein appears once, grouped with its most common genes and DNA. Present in this sample are more than 650,000 distinct CDR3 sequences, roughly 6.2% of which were seen just once. The ten largest clones represent 1.5% to 2% of the sample. Material: naive T cells sorted from blood. What this sample's cell subset or site label stands for: cells isolated with a human naive T-cell isolation kit. The receptors stem from a man aged 18 to 30 in good health.

This clonotype was observed a single time. The chain is built from TRBV11-2 and TRBJ2-2, with a possible D match to TRBD2 (5 bases). CDR3 length equals 17 residues. CDR1 is SGHAT and CDR2 is FQNNGV in the germline V gene. Trimming shortened V by 0 bases and J by 4 bases, and 15 bases separated the two germline ends. CDR3 nucleotides: TGTGCCAGCAGCTTAGATCTCCTCAGCGGAGCCACCGGGGAGCTGTTTTTT. The encoded protein is CASSLDLLSGATGELFF.

The sample holds a few counts of this clonotype. The chain employs TRBV4-1 and TRBJ1-4; D is uncertain. Trimming took off 0 bases at V and 7 bases at J, with 9 bases between the two ends. Germline CDR1 reads MGHRA; CDR2 reads YSYEKL. The CDR3 sequence is 14 residues long. CDR3 sequence: CASSQESTTEKLFF. The CDR3 DNA reads as TGCGCCAGCAGCCAAGAGTCCACAACTGAAAAACTGTTTTTT.

CDR3 DNA: TGTGCCAGCAGTTACAGGGAAGGCTCCTACAATGAGCAGTTCTTC. Amino acids: CASSYREGSYNEQFF. The V and J genes are TRBV6-5 and TRBJ2-1; D ambiguous. The ends were cut back, 2 bases at V and 0 bases at J, with 8 bases in the middle. CDR3 length: 15 residues. In germline, CDR1 is MNHEY, CDR2 SVGAGI.

The table lists this clonotype with many counts. The V gene is TRBV12-3 or TRBV12-4, the J gene TRBJ1-1; D remains unclear. The CDR3 has 14 residues. V was clipped by 6 bases and J by 1 base, with 12 bases between them. The CDR3 nucleotides read TGTGCCAGCAGGGTCCTGACGTGGAACACTGAAGCTTTCTTT. Translating it yields CASRVLTWNTEAFF.

This clonotype was observed a few times. The CDR3 DNA reads as TGTGCCGTGGCGGAGGCGAAGAACACCGGGGAGCTGTTTTTT. This translates into CAVAEAKNTGELFF. The chain couples TRBV18 to TRBJ2-2; tentative D call: TRBD2 (5 bases). The CDR3 is made up of 14 amino acids. V lost 11 bases, J lost 1 base, and 14 bases lay in between. Germline V gene lookup returns CDR1 KGHSH and CDR2 LQKENI.

The sample holds many counts of this clonotype. V gene TRBV12-3 or TRBV12-4 combines with J gene TRBJ1-1; a possible D gene is TRBD1 (5 bases). Trimming left V 1 base short and J 0 bases short, with 9 bases between. The CDR3 spans 15 residues. The CDR3 DNA follows: TGTGCCAGCAGTTTAGTCCAGGGCGTGAACACTGAAGCTTTCTTT. Translated: CASSLVQGVNTEAFF.

This clonotype was recorded at least ten times. This chain links TRBV29-1 with TRBJ2-1, with TRBD2 matching over 7 bases. The CDR3 has 14 amino acids. V lost 6 bases, J lost 5 bases, and 10 bases stayed unmatched. Germline CDR1 is SQVTM and CDR2 is ANQGSEA. The CDR3 DNA is TGCAGCGTACAGCGGGGACTCTTAAACAATGAGCAGTTCTTC. This encodes CSVQRGLLNNEQFF.

This clonotype was picked up a small number of times. V and J are TRBV3-1 and TRBJ2-1, with TRBD2 matching 14 bases. The CDR3 extends over 21 amino acids. Germline V gene sequence: CDR1 LGHDT, CDR2 YNNKEL (reference sequence). V lost 4 bases, J lost 1 base, and 15 bases stayed unmatched. Here the CDR3 reads CASSLLGAGTSGSDSYNEQFF. In DNA, the CDR3 is TGTGCCAGCAGCCTCCTTGGGGCAGGGACTAGCGGGAGCGATTCCTACAATGAGCAGTTCTTC.

This clonotype was seen many times. The chain's CDR3 is CASSYPGQTEQYF. Written as DNA, the CDR3 is TGTGCCAGCAGTTACCCTGGACAGACCGAGCAGTACTTC. J is TRBJ2-7 and V is TRBV6-5, with a weak D call TRBD1 (6 bases). V lost 2 bases and J lost 6, with 11 bases in between. CDR1 and CDR2 (germline): MNHEY, SVGAGI. This CDR3 has 13 amino acids.

V usage is TRBV7-2 and J usage is TRBJ2-2, with D hard to call. The CDR3 sequence is 13 residues long. Germline CDR1 reads SGHTA; CDR2 reads FQGNSA. V lost 4 bases, J lost 6 bases, and 9 bases lay in between. The CDR3: CASSWRLAGELFF. The CDR3 nucleotides read TGTGCCAGCAGCTGGCGGTTGGCCGGGGAGCTGTTTTTT. Full variable domain (missing parts from reference TRBV7-2 and TRBJ2-2): GAGVSQSPSNKVTEKGKDVELRCDPISGHTALYWYRQSLGQGLEFLIYFQGNSAPDKSGLPSDRFSAERTGGSVSTLTIQRTQQEDSAVYLCASSWRLAGELFFGEGSRLTVL.

This clonotype was counted many times. V usage is TRBV24-1 and J usage is TRBJ2-3; D unclear. With 5 bases removed from V and 1 base from J, the gap between germline ends came to 6 bases. CDR3 length: 13 amino acids. Germline V CDR1 and CDR2: KGHDR, SFDVKD. The CDR3 reads CATSGHGTDTQYF. The DNA for the CDR3 is TGTGCCACCAGTGGCCACGGCACAGATACGCAGTATTTT.

This clonotype has at least ten counts. The chain joins TRBV7-2 to TRBJ2-1, with D hard to call. CDR1 and CDR2 from the germline V gene are SGHTA and FQGNSA. This CDR3 has 14 residues. V dropped 1 base and J dropped 6 bases, with 10 bases sitting between them. This CDR3 reads CASSLELVINEQFF. The CDR3 nucleotides are TGTGCCAGCAGCTTAGAGTTGGTGATCAATGAGCAGTTCTTC.

The chain combines TRBV27 with TRBJ2-6; possibly TRBD2 for D (7 bases). Trimming pared 0 bases from V and 11 bases from J, leaving 11 bases between. This CDR3 region has 14 residues. Looked up from germline, CDR1 is MNHEY and CDR2 is SMNVEV (reference sequence). DNA for the CDR3: TGTGCCAGCAGTTTATCGGGGGGGGGCGACGTCCTGACTTTC. It translates to CASSLSGGGDVLTF.

This clonotype was recorded at least ten times. This sequence joins TRBV29-1 and TRBJ2-1; tentative D call: TRBD1 (5 bases). Germline lookup yields CDR1 SQVTM and CDR2 ANQGSEA. This CDR3 is 11 amino acids long. V lost 4 bases, J lost 6 bases, and 7 bases lay in between. The CDR3 sequence: CSVGGFNEQFF. CDR3 DNA sequence: TGCAGCGTTGGGGGCTTCAATGAGCAGTTCTTC.

This clonotype was recorded many times. The chain recombines TRBV20-1 with TRBJ2-2; no definite D call. Trimming shortened V by 3 bases and J by 5 bases, and 7 bases separated the two germline ends. Germline V gene sequence: CDR1 DFQATT, CDR2 SNEGSKA (reference sequence). CDR3 length equals 12 residues. In nucleotides, the CDR3 is TGCAGTGCTAGGGGTAGGACCGGGGAGCTGTTTTTT. Its protein product is CSARGRTGELFF.

This clonotype turned up a few times. The rearrangement uses TRBV6-5 and TRBJ2-6, with D perhaps matching TRBD1 (5 bases). The CDR3 runs 15 residues. Trimming shortened V by 7 bases and J by 4 bases, and 14 bases separated the two germline ends. Germline CDR1 MNHEY, CDR2 SVGAGI. CDR3 sequence: CASTLGVSGANVLTF. Written as DNA, the CDR3 is TGTGCCAGCACTTTAGGGGTCTCCGGGGCCAACGTCCTGACTTTC.

This clonotype was observed at least ten times. This chain uses TRBV12-3 or TRBV12-4 with TRBJ1-1, with D uncertain. V lost 2 bases to trimming and J lost 0 bases, with 7 bases between them. The CDR3 is 14 amino acids. The CDR3 sequence is CASSLMEMNTEAFF. The CDR3 coding sequence is TGTGCCAGCAGTTTAATGGAAATGAACACTGAAGCTTTCTTT.

At least ten counts were recorded for this clonotype. The chain recombines TRBV5-1 with TRBJ2-7; D is undetermined. V was trimmed by 0 bases and J by 3 bases, leaving 7 bases between them. Germline assignment: CDR1 SGHRS and CDR2 YFSETQ. There are 13 residues in the CDR3. The CDR3 loop reads CASSLGGDYEQYF. The CDR3 region has the DNA TGCGCCAGCAGCTTGGGTGGAGACTACGAGCAGTACTTC.

This clonotype was observed a few times. The chain couples TRBV20-1 to TRBJ2-7; D may be TRBD1 or TRBD2 (5 bases each). This CDR3 spans 11 amino acids. Germline-derived CDR1 and CDR2 are DFQATT and SNEGSKA (reference sequence). CDR3 amino acids: CSASQGAPFLV. CDR3 sequence (DNA): TGCAGTGCTAGTCAGGGAGCCCCTTTCCTGGTC.

J is TRBJ2-7 and V is TRBV5-1, with 9 bases aligning to TRBD1. CDR1 SGHRS and CDR2 YFSETQ come from the germline V gene. The CDR3 contains 15 residues. With 0 bases clipped from V and 3 bases from J, the junction kept 4 bases outside the gene matches. CDR3 region: CASSLGGTGFYEQYF. DNA for the CDR3: TGCGCCAGCAGCTTGGGAGGGACAGGGTTCTACGAGCAGTACTTC.

This clonotype was counted many times. The chain uses TRBV7-2 and TRBJ2-7; 10 bases align to TRBD1. The CDR3 covers 15 residues. The J segment lost 4 bases and the V segment lost 4 bases, leaving 7 bases of the junction unmatched. In germline, CDR1 is SGHTA, CDR2 FQGNSA. CDR3 sequence: CASSYLTGGFYEQYF. CDR3 nucleotide sequence: TGTGCCAGCAGCTACCTGACAGGGGGCTTTTACGAGCAGTACTTC.

The gene calls are TRBV5-1 and TRBJ1-1; possible D gene TRBD1, 6 bases. Per the germline V gene, CDR1 is SGHRS and CDR2 is YFSETQ. Trimming removed 4 bases at V and 1 base at J, with 14 bases between. The CDR3 is 15 amino acids. Here the CDR3 reads CASSQRQEGNTEAFF. The CDR3 DNA is TGCGCCAGCAGCCAAAGACAGGAGGGGAACACTGAAGCTTTCTTT.

The sample holds many counts of this clonotype. This chain connects TRBV4-1 to TRBJ2-5, with 7 bases identical to TRBD1. In germline, CDR1 is MGHRA, CDR2 YSYEKL. J lost 2 bases, V lost 5 bases, and 5 bases had no gene match. This CDR3 spans 14 amino acids. The CDR3 protein is CASSSTGSQETQYF. The CDR3 DNA sequence: TGCGCCAGCAGCTCGACAGGGAGTCAAGAGACCCAGTACTTC.

This clonotype has a count of ten or more. The rearrangement uses TRBV7-2 and TRBJ2-7; D is tentatively TRBD1 or TRBD2 (5 bases each). The CDR3 sequence is 16 residues long. From germline, CDR1 is SGHTA and CDR2 FQGNSA. The V and J ends lost 0 bases and 3 bases respectively, with 15 bases between them. DNA for the CDR3: TGTGCCAGCAGCTTAGCGGGGGATGCATCATTCTACGAGCAGTACTTC. Translating it yields CASSLAGDASFYEQYF.